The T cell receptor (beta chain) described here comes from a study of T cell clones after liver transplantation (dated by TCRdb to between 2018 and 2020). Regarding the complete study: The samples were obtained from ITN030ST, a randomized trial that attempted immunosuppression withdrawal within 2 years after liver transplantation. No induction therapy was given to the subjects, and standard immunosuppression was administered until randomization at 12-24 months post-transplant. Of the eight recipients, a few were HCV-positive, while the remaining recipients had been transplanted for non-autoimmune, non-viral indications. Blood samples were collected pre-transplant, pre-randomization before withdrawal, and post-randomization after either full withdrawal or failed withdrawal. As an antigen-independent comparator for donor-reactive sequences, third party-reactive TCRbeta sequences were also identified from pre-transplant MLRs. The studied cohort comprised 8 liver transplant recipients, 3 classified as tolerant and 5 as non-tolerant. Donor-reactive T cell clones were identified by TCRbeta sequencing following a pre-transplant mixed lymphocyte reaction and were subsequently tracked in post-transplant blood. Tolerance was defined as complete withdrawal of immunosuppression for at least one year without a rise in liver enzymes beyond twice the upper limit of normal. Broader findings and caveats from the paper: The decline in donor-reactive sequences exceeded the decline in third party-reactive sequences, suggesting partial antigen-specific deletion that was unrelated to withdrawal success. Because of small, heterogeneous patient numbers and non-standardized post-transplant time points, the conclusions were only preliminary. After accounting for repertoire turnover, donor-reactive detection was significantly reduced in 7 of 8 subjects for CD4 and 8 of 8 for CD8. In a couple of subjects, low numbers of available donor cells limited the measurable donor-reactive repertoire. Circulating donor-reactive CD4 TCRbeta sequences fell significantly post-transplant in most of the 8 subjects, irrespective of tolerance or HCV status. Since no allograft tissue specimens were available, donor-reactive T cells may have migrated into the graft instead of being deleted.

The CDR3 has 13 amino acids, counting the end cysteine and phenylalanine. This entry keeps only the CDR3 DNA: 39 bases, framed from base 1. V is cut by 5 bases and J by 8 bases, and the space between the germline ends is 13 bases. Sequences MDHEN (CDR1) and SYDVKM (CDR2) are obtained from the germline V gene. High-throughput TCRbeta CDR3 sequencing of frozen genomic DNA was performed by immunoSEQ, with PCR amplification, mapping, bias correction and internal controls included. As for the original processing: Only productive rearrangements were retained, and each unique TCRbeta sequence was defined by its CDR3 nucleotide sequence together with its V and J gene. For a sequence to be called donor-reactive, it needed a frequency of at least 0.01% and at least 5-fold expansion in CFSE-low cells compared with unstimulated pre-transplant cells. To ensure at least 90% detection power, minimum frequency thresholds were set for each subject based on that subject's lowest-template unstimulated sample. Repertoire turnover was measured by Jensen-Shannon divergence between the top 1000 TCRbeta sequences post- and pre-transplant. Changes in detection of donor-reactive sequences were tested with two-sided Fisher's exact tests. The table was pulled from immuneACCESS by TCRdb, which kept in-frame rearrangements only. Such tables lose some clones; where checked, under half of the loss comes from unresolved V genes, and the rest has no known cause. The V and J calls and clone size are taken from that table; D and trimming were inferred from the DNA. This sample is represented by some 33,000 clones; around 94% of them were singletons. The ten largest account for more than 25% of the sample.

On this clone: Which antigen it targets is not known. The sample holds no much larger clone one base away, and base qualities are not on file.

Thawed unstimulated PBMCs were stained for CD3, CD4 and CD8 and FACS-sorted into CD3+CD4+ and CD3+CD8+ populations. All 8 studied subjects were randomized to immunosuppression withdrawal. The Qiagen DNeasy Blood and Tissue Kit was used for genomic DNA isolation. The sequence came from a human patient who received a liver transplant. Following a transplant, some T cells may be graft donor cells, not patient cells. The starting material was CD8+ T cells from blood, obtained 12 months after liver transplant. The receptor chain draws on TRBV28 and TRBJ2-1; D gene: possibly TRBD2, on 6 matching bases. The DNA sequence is TGTGCCAGCAGTCGCGGGACCCCCGATGAGCAGTTCTTC. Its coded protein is CASSRGTPDEQFF.